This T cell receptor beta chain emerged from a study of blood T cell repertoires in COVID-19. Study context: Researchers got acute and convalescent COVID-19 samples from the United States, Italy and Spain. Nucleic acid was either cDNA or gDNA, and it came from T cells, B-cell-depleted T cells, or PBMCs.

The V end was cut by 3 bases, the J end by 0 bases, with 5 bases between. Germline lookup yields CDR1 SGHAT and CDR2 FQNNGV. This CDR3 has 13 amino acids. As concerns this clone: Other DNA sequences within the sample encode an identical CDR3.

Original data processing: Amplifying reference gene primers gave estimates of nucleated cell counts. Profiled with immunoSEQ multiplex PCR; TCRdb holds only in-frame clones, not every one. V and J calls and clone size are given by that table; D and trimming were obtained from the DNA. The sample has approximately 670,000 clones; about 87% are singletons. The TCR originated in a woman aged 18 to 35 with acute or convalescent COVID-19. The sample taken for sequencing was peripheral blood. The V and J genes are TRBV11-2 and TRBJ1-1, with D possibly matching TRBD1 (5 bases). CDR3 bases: TGTGCCAGCAGCTTGGGGCTGAACACTGAAGCTTTCTTT. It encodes CASSLGLNTEAFF.